The 21 T cell receptor beta chains listed next were all sequenced from one sample in a study of CD8 T cells in Susac syndrome. An input of about 0.45 to 1 ug of RNA was subjected to reverse transcription using random hexamers. One entry per CDR3 protein results from TCRdb running MiXCR on the immunoSEQ multiplex PCR reads. The table includes under 80,000 distinct CDR3 sequences, about 95% detected once. Sequencing input: CD8+ T cells from PBMCs. All receptors come from a human donor with multiple sclerosis.

The rearrangement links TRBV29-1 to TRBJ2-2, with D possibly TRBD1 on 5 matching bases. Deletions cut 5 bases from V and 7 bases from J, with 20 bases between. This CDR3 spans 15 amino acids. The germline gives CDR1 SQVTM, CDR2 ANQGSEA. DNA of the CDR3: TGCAGCGTTACAGACAGAAGAACTTTACGCGGGGAGCTGTTTTTT. Translated: CSVTDRRTLRGELFF.

The chain uses TRBV7-9 and TRBJ1-1; tentatively, D is TRBD1 (6 bases). V dropped 8 bases and J dropped 2 bases, with 15 bases sitting between them. Germline V gene lookup returns CDR1 SEHNR and CDR2 FQNEAQ (reference sequence). The CDR3 is 14 residues long. The CDR3 spells CASSGSGANTEAFF. The CDR3 nucleotides read TGTGCCAGCTCCGGTTCGGGGGCTAACACTGAAGCTTTCTTT.

This chain uses TRBV5-4 with TRBJ2-1; the match to TRBD2 covers 14 bases. The CDR3 is made up of 15 amino acids. Losses at the gene ends were 5 bases for V and 10 bases for J; bases not matched to a gene: 8. Germline V gene sequence: CDR1 SGHNT, CDR2 YYREEE (reference sequence). The CDR3 DNA follows: TGTGCCAGCAGGGCCGGGACTAGCGGGAGCCAAGAGCAGTTCTTC. It translates to CASRAGTSGSQEQFF. Together with reference TRBV5-4 and TRBJ2-1, the CDR3 gives the full variable domain: ETGVTQSPTHLIKTRGQQVTLRCSSQSGHNTVSWYQQALGQGPQFIFQYYREEENGRGNFPPRFSGLQFPNYSSELNVNALELDDSALYLCASRAGTSGSQEQFFGPGTRLTVL.

The chain is built from TRBV12-3 or TRBV12-4 and TRBJ2-3, with D uncertain. The V end was cut by 7 bases, the J end by 0 bases, with 8 bases between. The CDR3 extends over 13 amino acids. The chain's CDR3 is CASTLDSTDTQYF. CDR3 bases: TGTGCCAGCACCTTGGACAGCACAGATACGCAGTATTTT.

CDR3 residues: CSVGRGPNEAFF. The DNA of the CDR3 is TGCAGCGTGGGGAGGGGTCCTAATGAAGCTTTCTTT. The chain has TRBV29-1 and TRBJ1-1, with D perhaps TRBD1 (5 bases). This CDR3 has 12 amino acids. Trimming stripped 6 bases from V and 7 bases from J, with 15 bases between. Germline V gene sequence: CDR1 SQVTM, CDR2 ANQGSEA.

The chain links TRBV6-5 to TRBJ1-2; no clear D gene. The germline CDR1 and CDR2 sequences are MNHEY and SVGAGI. The V end lost 0 bases, the J end lost 2 bases, and 19 bases lay between the germline ends. This CDR3 spans 18 amino acids. The DNA of the CDR3 is TGTGCCAGCAGTTACTCGAAATCCCCAGGAAATAGAAACTATGGCTACACCTTC. It codes for CASSYSKSPGNRNYGYTF.

The rearrangement links TRBV27 to TRBJ2-7; TRBD1 aligns across 8 bases. The J segment lost 1 base and the V segment lost 2 bases, leaving 25 bases of the junction unmatched. This CDR3 contains 22 residues. Germline assignment: CDR1 MNHEY and CDR2 SMNVEV (reference sequence). The CDR3 region is CASSLTAPKVGTGLGSSYEQYF. CDR3 DNA sequence: TGTGCCAGCAGTTTAACGGCCCCTAAAGTCGGGACAGGATTAGGGTCGTCCTACGAGCAGTACTTC.

J is TRBJ1-5 and V is TRBV7-9; possible D gene TRBD1, 5 bases. The CDR3 has 15 amino acids. Germline V CDR1 and CDR2: SEHNR, FQNEAQ (reference sequence). Trimming removed 4 bases at V and 0 bases at J, with 10 bases between. The CDR3 DNA reads TGTGCCAGCAGCTCGGCCAGGGATAGCAATCAGCCCCAGCATTTT. It specifies CASSSARDSNQPQHF.

This chain joins TRBV3-1 and TRBJ2-7; TRBD2 agrees at 12 bases. This CDR3 is 16 amino acids long. The germline V gene has CDR1 LGHDT and CDR2 YNNKEL (reference sequence). J lost 3 bases, V lost 0 bases, and 3 bases had no gene match. Written as DNA, the CDR3 is TGTGCCAGCAGCCAAGATCGACTAGCGGGAGTCTACGAGCAGTACTTC. It translates to CASSQDRLAGVYEQYF.

The rearrangement joins TRBV4-3 to TRBJ1-1, with 10 bases matching TRBD1. V gave up 4 bases and J gave up 4 bases; unmatched junction bases: 6. The CDR3 is 15 amino acids. Germline CDR1 is LGHNA and CDR2 is YSLEER. The CDR3 DNA follows: TGCGCCAGCAGCCCGGACAGGGGGGTATTCACTGAAGCTTTCTTT. Amino acids: CASSPDRGVFTEAFF.

V usage is TRBV7-9 and J usage is TRBJ1-2; no reliable D call. The germline CDR1 and CDR2 sequences are SEHNR and FQNEAQ (reference sequence). The CDR3 consists of 14 residues. V was shortened by 2 bases and J by 0 bases, with 7 bases between the two germline ends. CDR3 sequence: CASSLFSPNYGYTF. CDR3 sequence (DNA): TGTGCCAGCAGCTTATTCAGCCCTAACTATGGCTACACCTTC.

The chain has TRBV28 and TRBJ1-1; D unclear. The CDR3 totals 13 residues. Between the trimmed V and J ends, which lost 5 bases and 1 base, there was a span of 8 bases. Germline V gene sequence: CDR1 MDHEN, CDR2 SYDVKM. CDR3 sequence: CASSPRENTEAFF. For the CDR3, the DNA is TGTGCCAGCAGTCCCCGTGAGAACACTGAAGCTTTCTTT.

CDR3 bases: TGTGCCAGCAGCTCAGAAGGAAAACTGTTTTTT. This codes for CASSSEGKLFF. The V gene is TRBV5-6, the J gene TRBJ1-4; D unclear. The CDR3 is 11 residues long. The V gene's germline CDR1 is SGHDT and CDR2 YYEEEE. The V end was cut by 3 bases, the J end by 10 bases, with 7 bases between.

The chain combines TRBV13 with TRBJ2-1; 8 nucleotides align to TRBD1. This CDR3 spans 15 amino acids. J gave up 10 bases and V 4 bases, and 12 bases lay outside the gene matches. CDR1 PRHDT and CDR2 FYEKMQ come from the germline V gene (reference sequence). CDR3 region: CASSSDRDSLWEQFF. The CDR3 DNA reads as TGTGCCAGCAGCTCGGACAGGGATTCTCTGTGGGAGCAGTTCTTC.

The chain links TRBV7-8 to TRBJ1-5; D gene uncertain. V was shortened by 5 bases and J by 2 bases, with 16 bases between the two germline ends. CDR1 is SGHVS and CDR2 is FQNEAQ in the germline V gene. The CDR3 is made up of 16 amino acids. CDR3 in amino acids: CASSPFPSPGNQPQHF. CDR3 coding DNA: TGTGCCAGCAGCCCATTTCCCTCGCCCGGCAATCAGCCCCAGCATTTT.

The chain recombines TRBV29-1 with TRBJ2-2, with D uncertain. The CDR3 has 14 amino acids. The V end was cut by 5 bases, the J end by 9 bases, with 19 bases between. Germline V gives CDR1 SQVTM, CDR2 ANQGSEA. The chain's CDR3 is CSVLPSTARRELFF. The DNA of the CDR3 is TGCAGCGTTTTACCATCAACCGCCAGGAGGGAGCTGTTTTTT.

The V gene is TRBV12-3 or TRBV12-4, the J gene TRBJ2-7, with D possibly TRBD1 on 5 matching bases. This CDR3 has 13 residues. The V gene lost 6 bases and the J gene lost 7 bases, with 16 bases spanning the gap. The chain's CDR3 is CASSSRASTEQYF. The CDR3 nucleotides are TGTGCCAGCAGCTCCAGGGCGTCGACAGAGCAGTACTTC.

J is TRBJ1-2 and V is TRBV15; 7 bases agree with TRBD1. CDR1 and CDR2 (germline): LNHNV, YYDKDF (reference sequence). The CDR3 runs 14 residues. J lost 7 bases, V lost 3 bases, and 8 bases had no gene match. The CDR3 loop is CATSSIQGPLGYTF. The CDR3 DNA reads as TGTGCCACCAGCAGTATACAGGGGCCCCTTGGCTACACCTTC.

CDR3 bases: TGTGCCAGCAGTACAGGGGATGGGGCCAACGTCCTGACTTTC. It encodes CASSTGDGANVLTF. V and J are TRBV27 and TRBJ2-6, with 7 nucleotides matching TRBD1. After removal of 5 bases from V and 3 bases from J, the junction contained 1 base not matched to a gene. The CDR3 spans 14 residues. The germline V gene has CDR1 MNHEY and CDR2 SMNVEV (reference sequence).

The chain couples TRBV6-1 to TRBJ2-4; TRBD1 agrees at 10 bases. This CDR3 is built from 16 residues. Germline trimming cut 5 bases from V and 2 bases from J; bases unmatched to any gene: 6. Germline loops: CDR1 MNHNS, CDR2 SASEGT. The CDR3 sequence: CASSLGQGVSKNIQYF. The CDR3 DNA reads as TGTGCCAGCAGTCTAGGACAGGGGGTGTCCAAAAACATTCAGTACTTC.

The chain couples TRBV29-1 to TRBJ2-1; no firm D call. The CDR3 has 12 residues. V was shortened by 1 base and J by 7 bases, with 8 bases between the two germline ends. Germline V gene data show CDR1 as SQVTM and CDR2 as ANQGSEA. The CDR3 nucleotides are TGCAGCGTTGAAGCGAGACGTAATGAGCAGTTCTTC. Amino acid sequence: CSVEARRNEQFF.